One and the same sample provided the 21 T cell receptor beta chains below, sequenced in a study of blood T cells in healthy people across ages. Together with a sample-barcoded 5' primer, a J-beta primer mix was included in a second PCR lasting about 6 to 12 cycles. TCRdb used MiXCR to reprocess the 5' RACE reads, holding one entry per CDR3 protein. The sample holds roughly 570,000 distinct CDR3 sequences; about 25% are singletons and the top ten take around 18%. Material for sequencing was blood. The origin of the receptors is a woman in her 70s in good health.

This clonotype was recorded many times. The chain joins TRBV7-9 to TRBJ2-7, with D unresolved. CDR1 is SEHNR and CDR2 is FQNEAQ in the germline V gene (reference sequence). V was shortened by 2 bases and J by 6 bases, with 11 bases between the two germline ends. This CDR3 comprises 13 residues. CDR3 sequence reads: CASSLRAAFEQYF. CDR3 coding DNA: TGTGCCAGCAGCTTAAGGGCGGCCTTCGAGCAGTACTTC.

CDR3 sequence reads: CSAPGQRDTEAFF. The CDR3 DNA reads TGCAGTGCCCCGGGACAGAGGGACACTGAAGCTTTCTTT. The V and J genes are TRBV20-1 and TRBJ1-1; the match to TRBD1 covers 7 bases. V was clipped by 6 bases and J by 3 bases; unmatched bases: 7. This CDR3 spans 13 amino acids. Germline CDR1 and CDR2: DFQATT and SNEGSKA (reference sequence).

J is TRBJ2-3 and V is TRBV7-3, with TRBD1 matching over 11 bases. J was trimmed by 4 bases and V by 5 bases; bases with no gene match: 2. Looked up from germline, CDR1 is SGHTA and CDR2 is FQGTGA. The CDR3 is 14 amino acids. CDR3 protein: CASSRTGGPDTQYF. For the CDR3, the DNA is TGTGCCAGCAGCAGGACAGGGGGCCCAGATACGCAGTATTTT.

This clonotype turned up a few times. The chain recombines TRBV5-1 with TRBJ2-6; D unresolved. The germline CDR1 and CDR2 sequences are SGHRS and YFSETQ. The ends were cut back, 3 bases at V and 0 bases at J, with 7 bases in the middle. The CDR3 length is 15 residues. CDR3 nucleotide sequence: TGCGCCAGCAGCTCGACCCTCTCTGGGGCCAACGTCCTGACTTTC. Its protein product is CASSSTLSGANVLTF.

The chain has TRBV30 and TRBJ1-5, with D possibly matching TRBD1 (5 bases). The V end lost 5 bases, the J end lost 3 bases, and 14 bases lay between the germline ends. The length of the CDR3 is 14 residues. CDR1 and CDR2 (germline): GTSNPN, SVGIG (reference sequence). CDR3: CAWQGTGFNQPQHF. In DNA, the CDR3 is TGTGCCTGGCAAGGGACGGGTTTCAATCAGCCCCAGCATTTT.

This clonotype has only a few counts. V and J are TRBV14 and TRBJ2-4, with D perhaps assigned TRBD1 or TRBD2 (5 bases each). This CDR3 is 14 amino acids long. V gave up 4 bases and J gave up 6 bases, with 13 bases separating them. CDR1 and CDR2 from the germline V gene are SGHDN and FVKESK. The CDR3 coding sequence is TGTGCCAGCAGCCCCCGGGACGCAATAAACATTCAGTACTTC. As protein: CASSPRDAINIQYF.

V is TRBV6-1 and J is TRBJ2-3; TRBD1 agrees at 7 bases. This CDR3 is 15 amino acids long. CDR1 is MNHNS, CDR2 SASEGT, per germline. Unmatched junction bases numbered 7, after V lost 7 bases and J lost 0 bases. The chain's CDR3 is CASTEPGGSTDTQYF. DNA for the CDR3: TGTGCCAGCACCGAACCAGGGGGTAGCACAGATACGCAGTATTTT.

This clonotype appeared a few times. The rearrangement uses TRBV7-2 and TRBJ2-5; D unresolved. CDR1 and CDR2 (germline): SGHTA, FQGNSA. This CDR3 has 15 residues. V was pared by 1 base and J by 0 bases, with 9 bases between. CDR3 in amino acids: CASSLDLTNQETQYF. DNA of the CDR3: TGTGCCAGCAGCTTAGACCTGACAAACCAAGAGACCCAGTACTTC.

The CDR3 is CSANRLAGGQNEQFF. CDR3 coding DNA: TGCAGTGCGAACAGACTAGCGGGGGGGCAGAATGAGCAGTTCTTC. The chain carries TRBV20-1 and TRBJ2-1; 14 bases map to TRBD2. There are 15 residues in the CDR3. Germline-derived CDR1 and CDR2 are DFQATT and SNEGSKA (reference sequence). The ends lost 6 bases at V and 7 bases at J; junction bases unmatched: 8.

The chain is built from TRBV2 and TRBJ2-7; the match to TRBD1 covers 10 bases. This CDR3 has 17 residues. Germline CDR1 is SNHLY and CDR2 is FYNNEI. Trimming removed 6 bases from V and 3 bases from J; junction bases left unmatched: 14. CDR3 in amino acids: CASRTTTGTGALYEQYF. The CDR3 coding sequence is TGTGCCAGCAGAACTACCACCGGGACAGGGGCTCTCTACGAGCAGTACTTC.

This clonotype was observed a handful of times. V and J are TRBV7-2 and TRBJ1-2; 10 bases match TRBD1. Germline-derived CDR1 and CDR2 are SGHTA and FQGNSA. Unmatched junction bases numbered 3, after V lost 6 bases and J lost 8 bases. This CDR3 is 12 amino acids long. DNA of the CDR3: TGTGCCAGCAGTTGGGACAGGGGAGGCTACACCTTC. Protein product: CASSWDRGGYTF.

The chain joins TRBV11-1 to TRBJ2-3; D possibly corresponds to TRBD2 (5 bases). CDR1 is SGHAT, CDR2 FQDESV, per germline (reference sequence). Trimming removed 3 bases at V and 0 bases at J, with 13 bases between. The CDR3 contains 16 residues. CDR3 protein: CASSFSTIPSTDTQYF. Written as DNA, the CDR3 is TGTGCCAGCAGCTTCTCGACTATCCCTAGCACAGATACGCAGTATTTT.

This chain joins TRBV12-3 or TRBV12-4 and TRBJ1-4, with TRBD1 as a possible D gene (5 bases). The CDR3 extends over 15 amino acids. V lost 7 bases and J lost 0, with 12 bases in between. CDR3 in amino acids: CASTRGETTNEKLFF. CDR3 nucleotides: TGTGCCAGCACCAGAGGGGAGACAACTAATGAAAAACTGTTTTTT.

The genes are TRBV20-1 and TRBJ1-2; 10 nucleotides line up with TRBD1. The CDR3 is 17 amino acids. J lost 4 bases, V lost 4 bases, and 15 bases had no gene match. Per the germline V gene, CDR1 is DFQATT and CDR2 is SNEGSKA (reference sequence). In DNA form, the CDR3 reads TGCAGTGCTACCCCATGGGGGACAGGGGACCCACGCTATGGCTACACCTTC. It specifies CSATPWGTGDPRYGYTF.

V usage is TRBV20-1 and J usage is TRBJ1-5; D may be TRBD1 (6 bases). The CDR3 loop spans 14 amino acids. Trimming removed 5 bases at V and 0 bases at J, with 11 bases between. Germline V CDR1 and CDR2: DFQATT, SNEGSKA (reference sequence). CDR3 sequence (DNA): TGCAGTGCTCAGGACAGACATAGCAATCAGCCCCAGCATTTT. Translation: CSAQDRHSNQPQHF.

The chain has TRBV24-1 and TRBJ2-1; TRBD1 aligns across 10 bases. Trimming took 10 bases from V and 7 from J; bases not matched to a gene: 6. Germline CDR1 is KGHDR and CDR2 is SFDVKD. This CDR3 has 13 amino acids. CDR3 nucleotides: TGTGCCACTGGACAGGGGGGACGAAATGAGCAGTTCTTC. This encodes CATGQGGRNEQFF.

V usage is TRBV5-1 and J usage is TRBJ2-5; tentative D call: TRBD1 (6 bases). Judging by the DNA end, TRBJ2-7 fits better; the J call may be wrong. The CDR3 has 13 amino acids. Germline V lookup: CDR1 SGHRS, CDR2 YFSETQ. The CDR3 DNA reads TGCGCCAGCAGCTTTGGACAGCCCTACGAGCAGTACTTC. This sequence encodes CASSFGQPYEQYF.

The V gene is TRBV29-1, the J gene TRBJ2-3; D unresolved. The CDR3 runs to 15 residues. The V gene lost 0 bases and the J gene lost 0 bases, with 10 bases spanning the gap. Germline V gives CDR1 SQVTM, CDR2 ANQGSEA. CDR3 protein: CSVEDFVTSTDTQYF. The CDR3 DNA reads as TGCAGCGTTGAAGATTTTGTTACTAGCACAGATACGCAGTATTTT.

The J gene is TRBJ1-3, the V gene TRBV15, with no clear D. The CDR3 has 16 residues. Germline CDR1 is LNHNV and CDR2 is YYDKDF (reference sequence). The ends were cut back, 2 bases at V and 0 bases at J, with 11 bases in the middle. The CDR3 protein is CATSRKWESSGNTIYF. In DNA, the CDR3 is TGTGCCACCAGCAGAAAGTGGGAGAGCTCTGGAAACACCATATATTTT.

In nucleotides, the CDR3 is TGCAGTGCTAGAGTTCAGGGGTATAATTCACCCCTCCACTTT. Protein product: CSARVQGYNSPLHF. The genes are TRBV20-1 and TRBJ1-6, with a tentative D call TRBD1 (6 bases). V lost 1 base and J lost 4, with 8 bases in between. The CDR3 spans 14 residues. CDR1 is DFQATT and CDR2 is SNEGSKA in the germline V gene (reference sequence).

Only a few counts were recorded for this clonotype. The chain couples TRBV12-3 or TRBV12-4 to TRBJ1-4, with D unresolved. V was pared by 3 bases and J by 2 bases, with 10 bases between. The CDR3 is made up of 15 amino acids. CDR3 region: CASSLASRTNEKLFF. The DNA for the CDR3 is TGTGCCAGCAGTTTGGCAAGTAGGACTAATGAAAAACTGTTTTTT.